The 28 T cell receptor beta chains presented below share a single source sample, sequenced in a study of blood T cells in healthy people across ages. PCR was performed a second time for about 6 to 11 cycles using a sample-barcoded 5' primer and a J-beta primer mix. TCRdb re-called the 5' RACE reads with MiXCR, one entry per CDR3 protein. The sample holds hundreds of thousands of distinct CDR3 sequences, around a fifth seen once. Sample: blood. The receptors were gathered from a man aged 65-85 years in good health.

This clonotype was observed a few times. The chain couples TRBV7-3 to TRBJ2-5; 12 bases match TRBD2. The J call is in doubt because the DNA end fits TRBJ2-1 better. The CDR3 has 14 residues. Germline V CDR1 and CDR2: SGHTA, FQGTGA. CDR3 DNA sequence: TGTGCCAGCAGCAGACTAGCGGGAGTCGATGAGCAGTTCTTC. This gives the protein CASSRLAGVDEQFF.

Of note for this clonotype: One junction end disagrees with the germline gene, perhaps due to a read error. The J gene is TRBJ2-2, the V gene TRBV29-1; 8 bases map to TRBD2. This CDR3 contains 14 residues. Per the germline V gene, CDR1 is SQVTM and CDR2 is ANQGSEA. This CDR3 is CSVSGTRSSGELSF. Here the CDR3 DNA reads TGCAGCGTGAGTGGGACTAGGTCGTCCGGGGAGCTGTCTTTT.

This clonotype was observed a handful of times. V is TRBV5-1 and J is TRBJ2-5, with D uncertain. V shed 4 bases and J shed 1 base, with 14 bases lying between them. The CDR3 loop spans 15 amino acids. Per germline, CDR1 SGHRS and CDR2 YFSETQ. The CDR3 sequence is CASSPRWVLQETQYF. The CDR3 DNA is TGCGCCAGCAGCCCTCGCTGGGTCCTCCAAGAGACCCAGTACTTC.

The chain couples TRBV5-1 to TRBJ2-3, with D unresolved. This CDR3 has 12 residues. Germline V gene data show CDR1 as SGHRS and CDR2 as YFSETQ. The germline V and J ends were trimmed by 1 base and 5 bases, with 5 bases remaining between them. CDR3 DNA sequence: TGCGCCAGCAGCTTGTCGCGAGATACGCAGTATTTT. Translating it yields CASSLSRDTQYF.

Turning to this clonotype: Compared with germline, one end of the junction differs, possibly owing to a read error. As DNA, the CDR3 is TGTGCCAGCAGTTTAGACAAAGGAAGCACAGATACGCAGTATTTT. This sequence encodes CASSLDKGSTDTQYF. V and J are TRBV11-2 and TRBJ2-3, with D unresolved. This CDR3 comprises 15 residues. Germline CDR1 is SGHAT and CDR2 is FQNNGV.

V usage is TRBV20-1 and J usage is TRBJ2-7, with TRBD2 matching 13 bases. The trim removed 6 bases at V and 5 bases at J, leaving 7 bases unmatched. The CDR3 is 14 amino acids. Germline loops: CDR1 DFQATT, CDR2 SNEGSKA (reference sequence). The CDR3 here is CSATTSGRWDEQYF. For the CDR3, the DNA is TGCAGTGCCACGACTAGCGGGAGGTGGGACGAGCAGTACTTC.

CDR3 in DNA: TGTGCCAGCAGCTCTTTGGGCGTTTCTGGGGCCAACGTCCTGACTTTC. Amino acids: CASSSLGVSGANVLTF. The J gene is TRBJ2-6, the V gene TRBV7-6; no clear D. The CDR3 loop spans 16 amino acids. Trimming took off 4 bases at V and 1 base at J, with 11 bases between the two ends. CDR1 is SGHVS, CDR2 FNYEAQ, per germline. Drawing the rest from reference TRBV7-6 and TRBJ2-6, the complete variable domain is GAGVSQSPRYKVTKRGQDVALRCDPISGHVSLYWYRQALGQGPEFLTYFNYEAQQDKSGLPNDRFSAERPEGSISTLTIQRTEQRDSAMYRCASSSLGVSGANVLTFGAGSRLTVL.

This clonotype has ten or more counts. The V gene is TRBV7-2, the J gene TRBJ2-1; TRBD2 matches 11 bases. J lost 7 bases, V lost 0 bases, and 8 bases had no gene match. Germline loops: CDR1 SGHTA, CDR2 FQGNSA. The CDR3 consists of 17 residues. The CDR3 spells CASSLALGLAGGNEQFF. The CDR3 region has the DNA TGTGCCAGCAGCTTAGCGCTAGGGCTAGCGGGAGGAAATGAGCAGTTCTTC.

The V and J genes are TRBV27 and TRBJ2-5, with unresolved D. The CDR3 is 15 residues long. CDR1 and CDR2 from the germline V gene are MNHEY and SMNVEV (reference sequence). Trimming pared 3 bases from V and 5 bases from J, leaving 16 bases between. CDR3 sequence reads: CASSFGAQELETQYF. The DNA of the CDR3 is TGTGCCAGCAGTTTCGGCGCGCAGGAATTGGAGACCCAGTACTTC.

This clonotype was counted between two and nine times. This chain connects TRBV29-1 to TRBJ1-3, with 7 bases identical to TRBD1. Losses at the gene ends were 1 base for V and 4 bases for J; bases not matched to a gene: 4. CDR3 size: 14 residues. Germline-derived CDR1 and CDR2 are SQVTM and ANQGSEA. The CDR3 DNA is TGCAGCGTTGAAGGGACAGGTTTCGGAAACACCATATATTTT. Translating gives CSVEGTGFGNTIYF. The complete variable domain, with remaining parts taken from reference TRBV29-1 and TRBJ1-3, reads SAVISQKPSRDICQRGTSLTIQCQVDSQVTMMFWYRQQPGQSLTLIATANQGSEATYESGFVIDKFPISRPNLTFSTLTVSNMSPEDSSIYLCSVEGTGFGNTIYFGEGSWLTVV.

This chain connects TRBV12-3 or TRBV12-4 to TRBJ2-5; D tentatively reads TRBD1 or TRBD2 (5 bases each). This CDR3 contains 14 residues. Trimming stripped 6 bases from V and 2 bases from J, with 13 bases between. CDR3 bases: TGTGCCAGCAGCCCCGTTTGGGGGCAAGAGACCCAGTACTTC. As protein: CASSPVWGQETQYF.

The CDR3 sequence is CASSLVPGQNYGYTF. In DNA, the CDR3 is TGCGCCAGCAGCTTGGTACCGGGTCAGAACTATGGCTACACCTTC. The rearrangement joins TRBV5-1 to TRBJ1-2; no definite D call. V was clipped by 0 bases and J by 2 bases, with 11 bases between them. This CDR3 region has 15 residues. The germline CDR1 and CDR2 sequences are SGHRS and YFSETQ.

The chain has TRBV7-2 and TRBJ1-3, with D uncertain. This CDR3 has 16 residues. V was cut by 4 bases and J by 2 bases, with 15 bases left in between. Germline-derived CDR1 and CDR2 are SGHTA and FQGNSA. This CDR3 reads CASSSSRSAPGNTIYF. In DNA, the CDR3 is TGTGCCAGCAGCTCTAGTCGCTCGGCGCCTGGAAACACCATATATTTT.

This clonotype was counted ten times or more. This chain links TRBV3-1 with TRBJ1-1; 9 bases are shared with TRBD1. Germline lookup yields CDR1 LGHDT and CDR2 YNNKEL (reference sequence). This CDR3 has 14 amino acids. J gave up 1 base and V 4 bases, and 1 base lay outside the gene matches. In nucleotides, the CDR3 is TGTGCCAGCAGCCGGACAGGGGCGAACACTGAAGCTTTCTTT. It yields the protein CASSRTGANTEAFF.

The rearrangement joins TRBV20-1 to TRBJ2-3; 7 nucleotides match TRBD2. The CDR3 has 13 amino acids. V dropped 7 bases and J dropped 0; count of bases not matched to a gene: 4. Germline V CDR1 and CDR2: DFQATT, SNEGSKA (reference sequence). The CDR3 reads CSDRRESTDTQYF. The CDR3 DNA reads as TGCAGTGACAGGCGGGAGAGCACAGATACGCAGTATTTT.

Notes on this clonotype: The junction departs from the called germline gene at one end, perhaps through a read error. CDR3 amino acids: CASSLGIGQTNF. The CDR3 region has the DNA TGTGCCAGCAGCTTAGGGATCGGGCAGACCAACTTC. The J gene is TRBJ2-7, the V gene TRBV7-9; D not certain. CDR3 length: 12 amino acids. Germline V gives CDR1 SEHNR, CDR2 FQNEAQ (reference sequence).

There are a few counts of this clonotype. This rearrangement joins TRBV18 to TRBJ2-5; TRBD2 agrees at 8 bases. Germline CDR1 reads KGHSH; CDR2 reads LQKENI. With 3 bases clipped from V and 3 bases from J, the junction kept 3 bases outside the gene matches. The CDR3 consists of 14 residues. CDR3 protein: CASSPQLAEETQYF. CDR3 in DNA: TGTGCCAGCTCACCCCAACTAGCGGAAGAGACCCAGTACTTC.

This sequence joins TRBV20-1 and TRBJ2-7; maybe TRBD1 (5 bases). V shed 3 bases and J shed 0 bases, with 12 bases lying between them. There are 14 residues in the CDR3. Germline loops: CDR1 DFQATT, CDR2 SNEGSKA (reference sequence). The CDR3 loop is CSASRGSSSYEQYF. The CDR3 region has the DNA TGCAGTGCTAGTAGGGGATCAAGCTCCTACGAGCAGTACTTC.

This clonotype was seen a handful of times. V usage is TRBV27 and J usage is TRBJ2-7; a weak D match, TRBD1 (6 bases). The CDR3 is 14 residues long. The V gene's germline CDR1 is MNHEY and CDR2 SMNVEV (reference sequence). V lost 2 bases and J lost 0, with 8 bases in between. CDR3 bases: TGTGCCAGCAGTTTAGACAGGTTCTCCTACGAGCAGTACTTC. This codes for CASSLDRFSYEQYF.

This clonotype was seen a few times. This chain connects TRBV7-8 to TRBJ2-3, with 7 bases lining up with TRBD2. CDR3 size: 16 residues. Trimming at V came to 4 bases and at J to 5 bases, leaving 12 bases not matched to a gene. The germline V gene has CDR1 SGHVS and CDR2 FQNEAQ. CDR3 in amino acids: CASSSLPAGSLDTQYF. For the CDR3, the DNA is TGTGCCAGCAGCTCACTTCCAGCGGGATCTTTAGATACGCAGTATTTT.

The table lists this clonotype with a few counts. This chain connects TRBV6-4 to TRBJ2-5, with D tentatively TRBD1 (6 bases). Matching the DNA end better, TRBJ2-1 makes the J call doubtful. The CDR3 loop spans 14 amino acids. The germline V gene has CDR1 MRHNA and CDR2 SNTAGT. Here the CDR3 reads CASSESGVRNEQFF. The CDR3 coding sequence is TGTGCCAGCAGTGAGTCAGGGGTTAGGAATGAGCAGTTCTTC.

This clonotype was picked up a small number of times. The chain employs TRBV12-3 or TRBV12-4 and TRBJ1-1; tentative D call: TRBD1 (6 bases). V shed 6 bases and J shed 0 bases, with 17 bases lying between them. This CDR3 has 16 residues. CDR3 sequence: CASSPETGSMNTEAFF. The CDR3 DNA follows: TGTGCCAGCAGCCCTGAGACAGGCTCCATGAACACTGAAGCTTTCTTT.

This clonotype has at least ten counts. The chain links TRBV7-9 to TRBJ2-4, with D possibly matching TRBD1 (6 bases). The length of the CDR3 is 15 residues. Germline-derived CDR1 and CDR2 are SEHNR and FQNEAQ (reference sequence). Deletions cut 3 bases from V and 3 bases from J, with 12 bases between. In DNA form, the CDR3 reads TGTGCCAGCAGCTTTCTTCGGACAGACAAAAACATTCAGTACTTC. Protein sequence: CASSFLRTDKNIQYF.

This sequence joins TRBV7-2 and TRBJ2-1, with a tentative D call TRBD2 (5 bases). Germline values: CDR1 SGHTA, CDR2 FQGNSA. The CDR3 covers 15 residues. V gave up 2 bases and J gave up 1 base, with 9 bases separating them. The CDR3 coding sequence is TGTGCCAGCAGCTTAATGAGGGAGTCCTACAATGAGCAGTTCTTC. Residues: CASSLMRESYNEQFF.

This clonotype was recorded many times. The chain has TRBV5-1 and TRBJ2-1; D uncertain. Trimming left V 0 bases short and J 8 bases short, with 12 bases between. Looked up from germline, CDR1 is SGHRS and CDR2 is YFSETQ. This CDR3 contains 14 residues. The CDR3 protein is CASSLALFRDEQFF. The CDR3 nucleotides read TGCGCCAGCAGCTTGGCGTTATTTCGGGATGAGCAGTTCTTC.

This clonotype was seen a few times. The rearrangement links TRBV20-1 to TRBJ2-3; 7 bases are shared with TRBD1. After removal of 5 bases from V and 0 bases from J, the junction contained 11 bases not matched to a gene. Germline V CDR1 and CDR2: DFQATT, SNEGSKA (reference sequence). This CDR3 is 16 amino acids long. The CDR3 nucleotides are TGCAGTGCTCAGGGGGACGGGACAAGGAGCACAGATACGCAGTATTTT. Residues: CSAQGDGTRSTDTQYF.

The rearrangement joins TRBV10-3 to TRBJ2-3, with D possibly being TRBD1 or TRBD2 (5 bases each). This CDR3 spans 14 amino acids. The V gene's germline CDR1 is ENHRY and CDR2 SYGVKD. The V and J ends lost 7 bases and 6 bases respectively, with 17 bases between them. In nucleotides, the CDR3 is TGTGCCATCAAGAAGACAGCTAGCCGGGATACGCAGTATTTT. Its translation: CAIKKTASRDTQYF.

This clonotype was seen at least ten times. V usage is TRBV4-3 and J usage is TRBJ2-7, with TRBD1 matching over 8 bases. Germline V gene data show CDR1 as LGHNA and CDR2 as YSLEER. CDR3 length equals 15 residues. V lost 1 base, J lost 5 bases, and 7 bases stayed unmatched. CDR3: CASSQARTGLHEQYF. The CDR3 nucleotides read TGCGCCAGCAGCCAAGCTAGGACAGGGCTCCACGAGCAGTACTTC.